This T cell receptor beta chain was captured in a study of OX40 agonist ivuxolimab in advanced cancers. Regarding the study in general: Ivuxolimab was an agonistic, fully human IgG2 monoclonal antibody directed against OX40 (CD134), a costimulatory receptor. Intravenous ivuxolimab was administered to patients every 2 weeks at six dose levels: 0.01, 0.1, 0.3, 1.5, 3 and 10 mg/kg. Of the 50 or so patients in dose escalation, about 19 had hepatocellular carcinoma, some 15 had melanoma, 9 had renal cell carcinoma and 9 had head and neck cancer. In the dose-escalation cohort, about four fifths of patients were male, and the mean age was roughly 56 years with a range of roughly 23 to 79. Prior anti-PD-1, anti-PD-L1 or anti-CTLA-4 therapy was permitted, and checkpoint inhibitors had been received by about 37% of dose-escalation patients. Partial responses occurred in three dose-escalation patients: two with cutaneous melanoma and one with hepatocellular carcinoma. The purpose of peripheral TCRbeta sequencing was to test whether ivuxolimab changed TCR sequence diversity and led to clonal T-cell expansion. The paper describes the monotherapy dose-escalation part (N ≈ 52 patients) of the phase I trial of ivuxolimab. What the work shows at the level of the full study, not this receptor alone: Partial responders in the 0.1-3.0 mg/kg groups had among the lowest normalized peripheral clonal expansion, especially among CD8+ T cells. Low levels of normalized T-cell clonal expansion were also seen in some nonresponding patients. Which antigens the clonally expanded peripheral T cells were specific for was not determined. After ivuxolimab, expanded clones were on average more numerous among CD8+ T cells than among CD4+ T cells. Clonal expansion of both CD4+ and CD8+ blood T cells was observed from baseline to week 6 at doses 0.1 to 3.0 mg/kg.

As regards this clone: Its antigen remains undetermined. No much larger clone exists at a distance of one base, and base qualities are not known.

To sequence the TCRbeta CDR3 region, genomic DNA was isolated from the sorted cells. The immunoSEQ Assay was used for sequencing of TCRbeta CDR3 regions. Drawn from immuneACCESS, this table holds only the in-frame rearrangements with V and J called that TCRdb kept. Clones are partly lost; checked studies trace under half to an unresolved V gene and leave the rest unexplained. Within this sample are over 75,000 clones, with roughly nine tenths of them counted one time only. The ten largest clones capture about 9% of the sample. Including the terminal cysteine and phenylalanine, the CDR3 comprises 14 residues. The retained sequence is limited to the CDR3, 42 bases, with the frame set at the first base. V and J are truncated by 0 bases and 2 bases respectively, leaving an intervening sequence of 5 bases. Taken from the germline V gene, the CDR1 and CDR2 loops are SGHAT and FQNNGV. The trial excluded patients who had a history of autoimmune disease or who were on systemic immunosuppression. Peripheral blood for TCR sequencing was collected from all dose cohorts at baseline, on cycle 4 day 1, and on cycle 7 day 1. The samples were taken from a phase I, first-in-human, multicenter, open-label dose-escalation trial of ivuxolimab. The trial enrolled adults with locally advanced or metastatic head and neck squamous cell, hepatocellular, melanoma or renal cell carcinoma. CD4+ and CD8+ T cells were sorted separately from peripheral blood before TCR sequencing.

This specimen consisted of CD4+ or CD8+ T cells sorted from blood, obtained in a trial of the OX40 agonist ivuxolimab. This receptor was obtained from an adult with an advanced solid tumor such as melanoma, head and neck, liver or kidney cancer. Recombination joined TRBV11-2 with TRBJ2-1; no D segment can be confidently identified. The DNA is TGTGCCAGCAGCTTAGAACACGCCTACAATGAGCAGTTCTTC. The encoded protein is CASSLEHAYNEQFF.